The source of this TCR beta chain is a study of glioma-infiltrating T cells after dendritic cell vaccination. All glioblastoma patients lacked an isocitrate dehydrogenase mutation. The method was immunoSEQ multiplex PCR; TCRdb's version includes in-frame clones alone and lacks a portion of them. This table holds about 73,000 clones, roughly 80% found once. There are 15 residues in the CDR3. From germline, CDR1 is SGHRS and CDR2 YFSETQ. With 6 bases clipped from V and 5 bases from J, the junction kept 7 bases outside the gene matches. This material consisted of blood, taken before dendritic cell vaccination. The source of this sequence is a human donor with glioblastoma. This chain connects TRBV5-1 to TRBJ2-2, with 10 positions matching TRBD1. As DNA, the CDR3 is TGCGCCAGCAATACAAGGACAGGGGGGACCGGGGAGCTGTTTTTT. Translated: CASNTRTGGTGELFF.